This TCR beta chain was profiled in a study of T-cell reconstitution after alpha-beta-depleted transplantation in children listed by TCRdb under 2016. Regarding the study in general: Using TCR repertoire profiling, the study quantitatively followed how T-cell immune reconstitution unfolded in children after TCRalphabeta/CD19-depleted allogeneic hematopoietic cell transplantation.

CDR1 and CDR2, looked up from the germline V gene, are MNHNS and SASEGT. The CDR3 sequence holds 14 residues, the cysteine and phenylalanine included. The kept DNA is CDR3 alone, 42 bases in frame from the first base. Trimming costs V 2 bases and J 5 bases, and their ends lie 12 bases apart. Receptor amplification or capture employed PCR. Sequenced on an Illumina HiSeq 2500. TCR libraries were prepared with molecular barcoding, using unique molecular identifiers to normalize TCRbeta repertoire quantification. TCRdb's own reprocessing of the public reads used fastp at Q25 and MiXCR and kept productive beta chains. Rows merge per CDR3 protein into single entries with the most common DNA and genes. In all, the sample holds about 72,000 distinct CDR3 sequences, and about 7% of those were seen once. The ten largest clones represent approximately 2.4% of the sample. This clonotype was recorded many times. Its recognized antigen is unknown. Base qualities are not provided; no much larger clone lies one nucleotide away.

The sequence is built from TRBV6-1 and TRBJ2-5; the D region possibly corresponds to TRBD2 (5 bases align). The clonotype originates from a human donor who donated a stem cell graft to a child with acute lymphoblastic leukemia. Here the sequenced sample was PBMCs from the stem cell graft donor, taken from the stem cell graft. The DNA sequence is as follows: TGTGCCAGCAGTGAAATCGGGGAAGCGGAGACCCAGTACTTC. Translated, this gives CASSEIGEAETQYF.